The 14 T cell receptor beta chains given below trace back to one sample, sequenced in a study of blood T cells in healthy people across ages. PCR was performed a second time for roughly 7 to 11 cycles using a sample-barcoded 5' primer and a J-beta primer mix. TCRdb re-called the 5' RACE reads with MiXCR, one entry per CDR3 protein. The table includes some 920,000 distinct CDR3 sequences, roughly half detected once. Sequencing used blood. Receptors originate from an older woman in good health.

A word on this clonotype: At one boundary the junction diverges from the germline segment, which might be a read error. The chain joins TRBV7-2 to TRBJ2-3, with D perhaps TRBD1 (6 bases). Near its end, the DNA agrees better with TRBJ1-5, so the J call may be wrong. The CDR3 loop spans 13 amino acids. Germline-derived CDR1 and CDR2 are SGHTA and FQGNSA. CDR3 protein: CVSSLTGPDTQHF. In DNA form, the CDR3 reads TGTGTCAGCAGCCTGACAGGCCCAGATACGCAGCATTTT.

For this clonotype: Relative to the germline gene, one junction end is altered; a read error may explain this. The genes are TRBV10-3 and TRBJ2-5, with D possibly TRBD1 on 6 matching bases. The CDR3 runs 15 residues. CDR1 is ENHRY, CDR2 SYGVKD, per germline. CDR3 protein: CAIGEAQGNGETQYF. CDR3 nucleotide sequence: TGTGCCATCGGTGAAGCTCAGGGGAATGGGGAGACCCAGTACTTC.

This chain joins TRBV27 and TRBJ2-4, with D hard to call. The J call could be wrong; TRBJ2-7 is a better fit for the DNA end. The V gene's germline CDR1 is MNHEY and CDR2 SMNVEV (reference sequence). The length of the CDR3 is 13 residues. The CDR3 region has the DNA TGTGCCAGCAGTTTCGGCAGGTCAGCCGAGCAGTACTTC. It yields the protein CASSFGRSAEQYF.

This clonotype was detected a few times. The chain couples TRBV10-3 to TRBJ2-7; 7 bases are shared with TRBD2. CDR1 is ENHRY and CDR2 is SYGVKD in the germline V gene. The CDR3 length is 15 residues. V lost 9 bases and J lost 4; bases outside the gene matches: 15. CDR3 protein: CAIASRAGRRYEQYF. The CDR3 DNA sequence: TGTGCCATAGCCTCGAGAGCGGGAAGAAGATACGAGCAGTACTTC.

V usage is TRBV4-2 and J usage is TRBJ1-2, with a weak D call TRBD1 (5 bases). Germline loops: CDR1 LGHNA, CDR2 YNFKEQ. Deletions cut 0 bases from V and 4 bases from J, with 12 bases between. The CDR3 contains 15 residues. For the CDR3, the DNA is TGTGCCAGCAGCCAAGATTCTGGGAGGGGCTATGGCTACACCTTC. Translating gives CASSQDSGRGYGYTF.

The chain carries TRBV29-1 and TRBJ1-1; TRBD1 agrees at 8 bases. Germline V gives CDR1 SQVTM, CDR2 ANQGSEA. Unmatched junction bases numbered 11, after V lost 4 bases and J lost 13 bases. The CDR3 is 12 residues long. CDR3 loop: CSVVRGQGKGFF. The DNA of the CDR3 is TGCAGCGTTGTCAGGGGGCAAGGGAAAGGTTTCTTT.

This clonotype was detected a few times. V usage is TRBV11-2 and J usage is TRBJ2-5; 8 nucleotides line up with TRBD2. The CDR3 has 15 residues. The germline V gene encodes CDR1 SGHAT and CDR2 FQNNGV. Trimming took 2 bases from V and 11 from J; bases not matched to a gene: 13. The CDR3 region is CASSLRSGRGNEQYF. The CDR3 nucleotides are TGTGCCAGCAGCTTAAGAAGCGGGAGAGGGAATGAGCAGTACTTC.

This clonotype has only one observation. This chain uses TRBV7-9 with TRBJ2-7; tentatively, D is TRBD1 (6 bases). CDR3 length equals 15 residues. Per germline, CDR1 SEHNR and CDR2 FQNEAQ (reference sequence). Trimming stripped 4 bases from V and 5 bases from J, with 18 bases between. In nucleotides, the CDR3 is TGTGCCAGCAGCTCCCCACAGGGAATCCGACACGAGCAGTACTTC. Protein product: CASSSPQGIRHEQYF.

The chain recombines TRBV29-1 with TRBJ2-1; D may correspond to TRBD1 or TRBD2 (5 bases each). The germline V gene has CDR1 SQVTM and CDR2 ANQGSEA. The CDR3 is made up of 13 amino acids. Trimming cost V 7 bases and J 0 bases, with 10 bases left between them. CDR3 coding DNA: TGCAGCGCGGGGCAGAGCTCCTACAATGAGCAGTTCTTC. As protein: CSAGQSSYNEQFF.

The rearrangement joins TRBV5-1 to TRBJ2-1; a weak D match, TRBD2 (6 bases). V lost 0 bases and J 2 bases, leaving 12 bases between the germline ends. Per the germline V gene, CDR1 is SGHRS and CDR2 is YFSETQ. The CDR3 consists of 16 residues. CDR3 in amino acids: CASSLARRAPYNEQFF. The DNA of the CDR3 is TGCGCCAGCAGCTTGGCCAGGAGGGCGCCCTACAATGAGCAGTTCTTC.

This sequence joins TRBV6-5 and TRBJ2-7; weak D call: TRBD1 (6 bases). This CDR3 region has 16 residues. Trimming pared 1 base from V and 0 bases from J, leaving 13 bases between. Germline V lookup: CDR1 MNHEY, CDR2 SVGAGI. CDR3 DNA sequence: TGTGCCAGCAGTTACTTCGTCGGGACACTCTCCTACGAGCAGTACTTC. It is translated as CASSYFVGTLSYEQYF.

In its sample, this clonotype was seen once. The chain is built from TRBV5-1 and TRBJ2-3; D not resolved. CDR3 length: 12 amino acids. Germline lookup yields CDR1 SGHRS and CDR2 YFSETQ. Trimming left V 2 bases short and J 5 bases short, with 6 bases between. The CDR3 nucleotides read TGCGCCAGCAGCTTAGAGATAGATACGCAGTATTTT. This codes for CASSLEIDTQYF. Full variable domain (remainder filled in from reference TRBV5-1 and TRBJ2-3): KAGVTQTPRYLIKTRGQQVTLSCSPISGHRSVSWYQQTPGQGLQFLFEYFSETQRNKGNFPGRFSGRQFSNSRSEMNVSTLELGDSALYLCASSLEIDTQYFGPGTRLTVL.

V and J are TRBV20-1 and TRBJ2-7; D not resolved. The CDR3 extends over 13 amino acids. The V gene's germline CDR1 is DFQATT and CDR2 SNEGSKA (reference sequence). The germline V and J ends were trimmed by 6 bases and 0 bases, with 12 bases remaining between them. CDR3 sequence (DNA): TGCAGTGCCTGGCACCTCAGCTCCTACGAGCAGTACTTC. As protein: CSAWHLSSYEQYF.

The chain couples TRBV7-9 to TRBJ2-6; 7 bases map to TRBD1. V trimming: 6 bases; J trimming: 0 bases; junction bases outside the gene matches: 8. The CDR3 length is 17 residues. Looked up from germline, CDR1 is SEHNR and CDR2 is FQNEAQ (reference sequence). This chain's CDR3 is CASRHGQVSSGANVLTF. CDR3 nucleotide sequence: TGTGCCAGCAGACACGGACAGGTCAGCTCTGGGGCCAACGTCCTGACTTTC.